This T cell receptor (beta chain) was recorded in a study of cytomegalovirus exposure and HLA in healthy donors. Study-wide findings and caveats: Across all donors, roughly uniform sequencing depth was an assumption of the presence/absence analyses. CMV serostatus was the only recorded immune exposure for donors. What a later analysis reportedly showed was that an Asian-associated ancestry cluster had fewer N-insertions than the approximately 700-donor mean. In an earlier analysis, about 87% or about 30%: the productive usage of most TCR beta V segments.

13 Jbeta primers and 60 Vbeta primers were used for the PCR. Profiling relied on immunoSEQ multiplex PCR, and the TCRdb table lists in-frame clones only, not all of them. This table has more than 150,000 clones, 78% appearing once. V lost 0 bases to trimming and J lost 3 bases; unmatched junction nucleotides: 1. Germline values: CDR1 SGHDT, CDR2 YYEEEE. The CDR3 is 14 amino acids. About this clone itself: Its antigen is not identified.

The chain employs TRBV5-6 and TRBJ1-2, with 8 bases aligning to TRBD1. This clonotype was obtained from a woman aged 50 to 65 in good health and CMV-seropositive. The sequenced sample was PBMCs. The CDR3 loop is CASSLGQGYYGYTF. The CDR3 region has the DNA TGTGCCAGCAGCTTGGGACAGGGGTACTATGGCTACACCTTC.